These T cell receptor beta chains were read from a single sample in a study of blood T cell repertoires in COVID-19. Produced via immunoSEQ multiplex PCR; TCRdb's table is partial and in-frame only. Found here are around 100,000 clones, 90% of them singletons; the top ten hold over 5.5%. The sample taken for sequencing was peripheral blood. The receptors originated from a man aged 18 to 30 with COVID-19, enrolled during active disease. CDR3s include the opening cysteine and the closing phenylalanine or tryptophan. Expanded clones are given a class, and other clones once, few, many or no size at all.

V | size | CDR3
TRBV11-3 | . | CASSLGGTVGETQYF
TRBV3-1/TRBV3-2 | . | CASSQPTDWGYTF
TRBV7-9 | . | CASSPPSGGRHNEQFF
TRBV7-7 | . | CASSPGGVYEQYF
TRBV5-8 | . | CASSLFVRGTGDMNTEAFF
TRBV10-3 | . | CAISEGESYEQYF
TRBV7-2 | . | CASSWIRAQGSYEQYF
TRBV10-3 | . | CAISEMGQASYEQYF
TRBV10-3 | once | CAISDPGGAETQYF
TRBV15 | . | CATSGFNRNNYGYTF
TRBV24-1 | . | CATSDPGTGDNEQFF
TRBV28 | . | CASTMVQAGYGYTF
TRBV7-9 | once | CASSPPRGSYNEQFF
TRBV10-3 | . | CAISGTGGTYF
TRBV6-5 | . | CASSTRDRGTYEQYF
TRBV7-2 | few | CASSFHGQGVTGELFF
TRBV6-2/TRBV6-3 | . | CASSYSSREFEFF
TRBV7-2 | . | CASSRDSLAKNIQYF
TRBV25-1 | few | CASSARDRGPQRPQHF
TRBV9 | few | CASTDRGAEGNTIYF
TRBV28 | . | CASSRAGATDTQYF
TRBV9 | . | CASSDPGGLETQYF
TRBV4-1 | . | CASSLFTGTGNTIYF
TRBV21-1 | . | CASSEPEGGDQDNEQFF
TRBV6-2/TRBV6-3 | once | CASSYDRGNYGYTF
TRBV7-7 | . | CASSSAGGGNEQFF
TRBV7-2 | . | CASSSGLNHNEQFF
TRBV18 | . | CASSRDGGIETQYF
TRBV6-5 | . | CASLKRAQSYNEQFF
TRBV7-2 | once | CASSFRTGPGYTF
TRBV28 | . | CASSSTGSSEAFF
TRBV7-9 | . | CASSPTLGLEHTGELFF
TRBV20-1 | . | CSASRRLGNQPQHF
TRBV7-2 | . | CASSLRTGSYNEQFF
TRBV25-1 | once | CASSPRDNSGNTIYF
TRBV28 | . | CASVGLADYNEQFF
TRBV27 | . | CASSPWDSYGYTF
TRBV5-5 | . | CASSFDRGISYEQYF
TRBV5-6 | . | CASSRGQGANEQFF
TRBV19 | . | CASSPNYAQPQHF
TRBV5-4 | . | CASSMDSRTEAFF
TRBV24-1 | . | CATSDLPGLAGDRNTGELFF
TRBV5-1 | . | CASSGGPSVSYNEQFF
TRBV13 | . | CASSSGHLIQAQETQYF
TRBV24-1 | . | CATSDLGLGGYTF
TRBV7-9 | . | CASSLFGLAQETQYF